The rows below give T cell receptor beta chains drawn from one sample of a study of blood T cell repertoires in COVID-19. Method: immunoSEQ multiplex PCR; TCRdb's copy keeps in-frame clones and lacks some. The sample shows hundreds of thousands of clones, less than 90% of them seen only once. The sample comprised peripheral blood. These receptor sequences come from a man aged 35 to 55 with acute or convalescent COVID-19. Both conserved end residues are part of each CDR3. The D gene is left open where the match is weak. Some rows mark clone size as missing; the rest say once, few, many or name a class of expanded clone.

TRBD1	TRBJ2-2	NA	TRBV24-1	TGTGCCACCAGTGATTTGGACAGGGGTATCACCGGGGAGCTGTTTTTT	CATSDLDRGITGELFF
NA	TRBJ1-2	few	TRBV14	TGTGCCAGCAGCCAGACTCCAGGGAGGGGCTACACCTTC	CASSQTPGRGYTF
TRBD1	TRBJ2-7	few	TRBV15	TGTGCCACCAGCAGAGAGGGACAGGTCTACGAGCAGTACTTC	CATSREGQVYEQYF
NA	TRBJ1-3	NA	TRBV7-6	TGTGCCAGCAGCCCCCCGGTGCCGAGCACCATATATTTT	CASSPPVPSTIYF
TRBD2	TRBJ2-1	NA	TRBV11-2	TGTGCCAGCAGCTCATGGGGACTAGAAAGCGCCTACAATGAGCAGTTCTTC	CASSSWGLESAYNEQFF
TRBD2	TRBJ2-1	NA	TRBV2	TGTGCCAGCAGTGGCGTAGCGGGATCCTACAATGAGCAGTTCTTC	CASSGVAGSYNEQFF
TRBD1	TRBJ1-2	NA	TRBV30	TGTGCCTGGATCCGACAGGGTCTTAATGGCTACACCTTC	CAWIRQGLNGYTF
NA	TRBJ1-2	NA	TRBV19	TGTGCCAGTAGCCCAGGTTGGGGGGGGATTAACTATGGCTACACCTTC	CASSPGWGGINYGYTF
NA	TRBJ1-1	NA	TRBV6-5	TGTGCCAGCAGCAACCTAGCGGGGATGAACACTGAAGCTTTCTTT	CASSNLAGMNTEAFF
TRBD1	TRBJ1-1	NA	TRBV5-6	TGTGCCAGCAGCTGGGGACAGGACACTGAAGCTTTCTTT	CASSWGQDTEAFF
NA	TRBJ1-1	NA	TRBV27	TGTGCCAGCAGTTTATCGGGCTGGAACACTGAAGCTTTCTTT	CASSLSGWNTEAFF
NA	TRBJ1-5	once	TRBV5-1	TGCGCCAGCAGCCCGGGGGGGCCGTGGCAGCCCCAGCATTTT	CASSPGGPWQPQHF
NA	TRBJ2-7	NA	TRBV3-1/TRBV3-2	TGTGCCAGCAGCCAACTACAGGGCCGGCAGTACTTC	CASSQLQGRQYF
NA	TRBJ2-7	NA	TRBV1	TGCACCAGCAGTCAGGGCTCGCGGGATTTTACCTACGAGCAGTACTTC	CTSSQGSRDFTYEQYF
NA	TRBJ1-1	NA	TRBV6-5	TGTGCCAGCAGTTACGCGGGACCGGCGACTGAAGCTTTCTTT	CASSYAGPATEAFF
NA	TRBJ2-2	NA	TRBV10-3	TGTGCCATCAGTGACCGGACCGGGGAGCTGTTTTTT	CAISDRTGELFF
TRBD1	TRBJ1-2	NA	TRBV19	TGTGCCAGTAGTATAGCGGGGACAGGAGACTATGGCTACACCTTC	CASSIAGTGDYGYTF
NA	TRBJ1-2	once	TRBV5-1	TGCGCCAGCAGCTTGAGGGGCGCTAACTATGGCTACACCTTC	CASSLRGANYGYTF
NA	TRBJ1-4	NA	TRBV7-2	TGTGCCAGCAGCTTAGAGGGGGGGGCAAAACTGTTTTTT	CASSLEGGAKLFF
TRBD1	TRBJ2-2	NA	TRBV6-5	TGTGCCAGCAGCAGGACAGGGCTTTACACCGGGGAGCTGTTTTTT	CASSRTGLYTGELFF
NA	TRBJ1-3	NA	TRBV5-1	TGCGCCAGCAGCTTGGGAATGGTGAGCTCTGGAAACACCATATATTTT	CASSLGMVSSGNTIYF
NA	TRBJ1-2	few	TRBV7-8	TGTGCCAGCAGCTTGGACAGAACTAACTATGGCTACACCTTC	CASSLDRTNYGYTF
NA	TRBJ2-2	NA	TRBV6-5	TGTGCCAGCAGTTACTCGAGGTCAAACACCGGGGAGCTGTTTTTT	CASSYSRSNTGELFF
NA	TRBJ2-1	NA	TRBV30	TGTGCCTGGAGCCCCGGGACGGCAGCGGGGCAGTTCTTC	CAWSPGTAAGQFF
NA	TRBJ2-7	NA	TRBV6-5	TGTGCCAGCAGTTACGGACAGCTCTCCTACGAGCAGTACTTC	CASSYGQLSYEQYF
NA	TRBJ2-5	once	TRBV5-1	TGCGCCAGCAGCACCAGCGCGGGTTTAGAGACCCAGTACTTC	CASSTSAGLETQYF
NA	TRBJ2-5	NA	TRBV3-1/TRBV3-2	TGTGCCAGCAGCCCCCTATCGGAGAAAGAGACCCAGTACTTC	CASSPLSEKETQYF
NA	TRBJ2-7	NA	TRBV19	TGTGCCAGTAGTATAGATGGAAACAGGGTGGACGAGCAGTACTTC	CASSIDGNRVDEQYF
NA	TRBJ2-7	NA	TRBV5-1	TGCGCCAGCAGCTTGGTTGCGGACGAGCAGTACTTC	CASSLVADEQYF
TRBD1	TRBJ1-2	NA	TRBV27	TGTGCCAGCAGTTCAAGGGCAGGGGGCATCTATGGCTACACCTTC	CASSSRAGGIYGYTF
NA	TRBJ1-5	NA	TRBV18	TGTGCCAGCTCAGACAGGTCTGGTAATCAGCCCCAGCATTTT	CASSDRSGNQPQHF
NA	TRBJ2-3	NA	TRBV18	TGTGCCAGCTCACCACAAGGACAGACTAGCACAGATACGCAGTATTTT	CASSPQGQTSTDTQYF